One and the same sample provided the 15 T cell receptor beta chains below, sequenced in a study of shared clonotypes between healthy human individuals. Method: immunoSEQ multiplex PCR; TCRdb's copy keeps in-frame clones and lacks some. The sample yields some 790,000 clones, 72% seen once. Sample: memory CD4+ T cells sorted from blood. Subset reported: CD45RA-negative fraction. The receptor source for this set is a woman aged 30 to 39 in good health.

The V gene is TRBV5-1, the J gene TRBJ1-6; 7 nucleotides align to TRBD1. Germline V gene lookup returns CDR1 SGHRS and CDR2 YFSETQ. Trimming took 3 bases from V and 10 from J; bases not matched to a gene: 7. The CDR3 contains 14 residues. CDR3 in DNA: TGCGCCAGCAGCTATACAGGGGATCACTCACCCCTCCACTTT. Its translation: CASSYTGDHSPLHF.

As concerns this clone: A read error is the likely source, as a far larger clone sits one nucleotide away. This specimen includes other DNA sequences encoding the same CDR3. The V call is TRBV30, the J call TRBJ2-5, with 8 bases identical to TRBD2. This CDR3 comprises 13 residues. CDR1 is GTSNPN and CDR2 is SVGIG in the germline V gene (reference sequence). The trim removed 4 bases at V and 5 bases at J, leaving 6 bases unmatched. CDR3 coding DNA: TGTGCCTGGACGACGGGAGGGCAGGAGACCCAGTACTTC. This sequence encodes CAWTTGGQETQYF.

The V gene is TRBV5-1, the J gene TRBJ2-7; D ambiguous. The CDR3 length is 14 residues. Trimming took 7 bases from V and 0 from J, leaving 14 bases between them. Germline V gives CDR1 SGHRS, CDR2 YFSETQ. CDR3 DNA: TGCGCCAGCGGCGCTAGGGCCAGCTCCTACGAGCAGTACTTC. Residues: CASGARASSYEQYF.

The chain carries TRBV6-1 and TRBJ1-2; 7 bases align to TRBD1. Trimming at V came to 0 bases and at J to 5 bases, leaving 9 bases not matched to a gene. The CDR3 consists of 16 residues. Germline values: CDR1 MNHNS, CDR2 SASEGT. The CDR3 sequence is CASSEALTGRIYGYTF. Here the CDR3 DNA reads TGTGCCAGCAGTGAAGCTCTGACAGGGCGGATTTATGGCTACACCTTC.

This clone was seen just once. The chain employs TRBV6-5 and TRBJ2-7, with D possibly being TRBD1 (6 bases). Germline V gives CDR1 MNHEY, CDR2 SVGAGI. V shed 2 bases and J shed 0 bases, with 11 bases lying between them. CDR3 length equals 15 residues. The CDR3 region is CASSYGQGSSYEQYF. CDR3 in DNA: TGTGCCAGCAGTTACGGGCAGGGGAGCTCCTACGAGCAGTACTTC.

This CDR3 is CASSVKQGPGNTIYF. CDR3 nucleotide sequence: TGTGCCAGCAGTGTAAAACAGGGTCCTGGAAACACCATATATTTT. J is TRBJ1-3 and V is TRBV28; a possible D gene is TRBD1 (6 bases). The CDR3 extends over 15 amino acids. V was clipped by 5 bases and J by 2 bases, with 13 bases between them. The germline V gene has CDR1 MDHEN and CDR2 SYDVKM.

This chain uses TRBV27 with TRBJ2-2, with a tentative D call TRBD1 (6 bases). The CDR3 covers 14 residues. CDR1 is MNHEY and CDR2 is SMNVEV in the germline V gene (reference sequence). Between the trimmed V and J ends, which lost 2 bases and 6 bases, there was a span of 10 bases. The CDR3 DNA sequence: TGTGCCAGCAGTTTAAGCAGGGGCCCCGGGGAGCTGTTTTTT. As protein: CASSLSRGPGELFF.

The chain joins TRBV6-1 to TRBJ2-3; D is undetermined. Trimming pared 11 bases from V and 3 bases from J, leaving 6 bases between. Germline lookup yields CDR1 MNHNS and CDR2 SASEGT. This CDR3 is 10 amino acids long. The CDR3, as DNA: TGTGCCGGTGGGACAGATACGCAGTATTTT. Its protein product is CAGGTDTQYF.

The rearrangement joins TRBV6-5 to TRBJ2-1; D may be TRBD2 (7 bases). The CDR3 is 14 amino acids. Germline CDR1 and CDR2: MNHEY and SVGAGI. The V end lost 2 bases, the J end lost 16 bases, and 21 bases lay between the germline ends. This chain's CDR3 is CASSYGDRAGALFF. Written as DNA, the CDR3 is TGTGCCAGCAGTTACGGAGACCGCGCGGGGGCGCTTTTCTTC.

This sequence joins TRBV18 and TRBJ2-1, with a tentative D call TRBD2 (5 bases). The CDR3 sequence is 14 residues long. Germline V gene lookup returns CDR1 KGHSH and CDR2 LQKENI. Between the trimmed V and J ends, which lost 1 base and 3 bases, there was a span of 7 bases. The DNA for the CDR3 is TGTGCCAGCTCACCACAGCGGAACTACAATGAGCAGTTCTTC. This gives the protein CASSPQRNYNEQFF.

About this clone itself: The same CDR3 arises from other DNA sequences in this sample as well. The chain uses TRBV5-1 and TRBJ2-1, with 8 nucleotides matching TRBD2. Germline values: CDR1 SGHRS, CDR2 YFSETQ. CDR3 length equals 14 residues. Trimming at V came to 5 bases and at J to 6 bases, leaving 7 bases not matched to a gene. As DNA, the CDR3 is TGCGCCAGCAGTTTCGGGACTAGTGGCAATGAGCAGTTCTTC. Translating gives CASSFGTSGNEQFF.

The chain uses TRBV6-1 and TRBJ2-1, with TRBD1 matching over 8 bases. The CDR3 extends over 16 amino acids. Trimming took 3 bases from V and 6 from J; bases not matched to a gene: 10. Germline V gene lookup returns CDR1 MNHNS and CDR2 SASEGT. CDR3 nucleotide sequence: TGTGCCAGCAGTGAGTCAGGACAGGGAAATGGCAATGAGCAGTTCTTC. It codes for CASSESGQGNGNEQFF.

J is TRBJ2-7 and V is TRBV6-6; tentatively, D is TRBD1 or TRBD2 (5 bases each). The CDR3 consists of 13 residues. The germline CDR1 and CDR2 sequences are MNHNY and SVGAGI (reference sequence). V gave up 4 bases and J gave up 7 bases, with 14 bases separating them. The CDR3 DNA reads TGTGCCAGCAGTTGGGACCAAAAGGGAGAGCAGTACTTC. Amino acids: CASSWDQKGEQYF.

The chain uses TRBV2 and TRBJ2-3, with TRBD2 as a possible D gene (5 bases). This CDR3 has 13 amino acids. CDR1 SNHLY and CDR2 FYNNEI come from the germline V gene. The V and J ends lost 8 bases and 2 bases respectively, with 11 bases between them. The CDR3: CASGRPNTDTQYF. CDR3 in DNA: TGTGCCAGCGGGAGACCTAACACAGATACGCAGTATTTT.

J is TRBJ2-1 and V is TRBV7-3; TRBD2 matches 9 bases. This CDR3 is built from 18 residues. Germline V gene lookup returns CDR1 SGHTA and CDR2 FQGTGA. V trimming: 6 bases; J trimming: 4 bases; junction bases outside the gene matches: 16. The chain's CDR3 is CASSRPSGSSGAYNEQFF. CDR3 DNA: TGTGCCAGCAGTCGCCCCTCGGGGTCTAGCGGGGCTTACAATGAGCAGTTCTTC.